A selection of T cell receptor beta chains follows, all from one sample in a study of Graves' ophthalmopathy and Graves' hyperthyroidism. A single record per CDR3 protein comes from TCRdb applying MiXCR to the multiplex PCR reads. The data show 200,000 to 250,000 distinct CDR3 sequences, with around 42% seen just once and around 43% held by the top ten. The sequenced sample consisted of peripheral blood. These receptors were obtained from an adult man with Graves' ophthalmopathy. Both conserved end residues are part of each CDR3. A D gene is named only where the DNA matches it firmly. Clone size is shown for a subset of rows, as once, few, many or a class of expanded clone.

v_call	clone_size	j_call	d_call	cdr3_aa	cdr3_nt
TRBV7-8	-	TRBJ1-5	-	CASSPSGGGLANQPQHF	TGTGCCAGCAGCCCAAGTGGGGGGGGTTTGGCAAATCAGCCCCAGCATTTT
TRBV25-1	many	TRBJ1-2	-	CASSARVGQLYGYTF	TGTGCCAGCAGTGCCCGTGTCGGACAGCTCTATGGCTACACCTTC
TRBV20-1	-	TRBJ2-7	-	CSATRGANSYEQYF	TGCAGTGCCACGAGGGGGGCGAACTCCTACGAGCAGTACTTC
TRBV20-1	-	TRBJ2-3	TRBD2	CSARDPLAGRTDTQYF	TGCAGTGCTAGAGATCCGCTAGCGGGGAGAACAGATACGCAGTATTTT
TRBV20-1	-	TRBJ2-7	-	CSARDWTANEYF	TGCAGTGCTAGAGATTGGACGGCAAATGAGTACTTC
TRBV2	-	TRBJ1-5	-	CASSEGRYDQPQHF	TGTGCCAGCAGTGAGGGAAGATACGATCAGCCCCAGCATTTT
TRBV5-1	-	TRBJ2-2	-	CASSLDQTGENTGELFF	TGCGCCAGCAGCCTGGACCAGACGGGGGAGAACACCGGGGAGCTGTTTTTT
TRBV7-6	-	TRBJ2-5	-	CASSLAGIQETQYF	TGTGCCAGCAGCTTGGCAGGGATCCAAGAGACCCAGTACTTC
TRBV20-1	many	TRBJ2-6	-	CSASVQRSGANVLTF	TGCAGTGCTAGCGTACAGCGCTCTGGGGCCAACGTCCTGACTTTC
TRBV12-3/TRBV12-4	once	TRBJ1-2	TRBD1	CAGSSGGQGAYGYTF	TGTGCCGGCAGTTCCGGGGGACAGGGGGCATATGGCTACACCTTC
TRBV20-1	-	TRBJ2-6	-	CSARLRTAGSGANVLTF	TGCAGTGCTAGACTCAGGACAGCAGGCTCTGGGGCCAACGTCCTGACTTTC
TRBV20-1	-	TRBJ2-7	TRBD1	CSARGQFSLLEQYF	TGCAGTGCTAGGGGACAGTTTTCCCTTCTCGAGCAGTACTTC
TRBV27	-	TRBJ2-2	TRBD1	CASSLDRAGGELFF	TGTGCCAGCTCCTTGGACAGGGCGGGCGGGGAGCTGTTTTTT
TRBV5-1	-	TRBJ1-2	TRBD1	CASSLDGQGSYGYTF	TGCGCCAGCAGCTTGGACGGACAGGGGTCCTATGGCTACACCTTC
TRBV29-1	few	TRBJ2-7	-	CSVRPRGKEYEQYF	TGCAGCGTTCGTCCGAGGGGGAAGGAGTACGAGCAGTACTTC
TRBV12-3/TRBV12-4	-	TRBJ2-6	TRBD1	CASRKTGTGANVLTF	TGTGCCAGCAGGAAGACAGGGACCGGGGCCAACGTCCTGACTTTC
TRBV2	-	TRBJ1-1	-	CASIVRGNTEAFF	TGTGCCAGCATTGTCAGGGGGAACACTGAAGCTTTCTTT
TRBV6-5	-	TRBJ2-7	-	CASSARVEVYEQYF	TGTGCCAGCAGTGCCAGGGTTGAGGTCTACGAGCAGTACTTC
TRBV10-3	few	TRBJ1-5	-	CATLDSPNQPQHF	TGTGCCACCCTGGACAGCCCAAATCAGCCCCAGCATTTT
TRBV10-3	-	TRBJ2-7	-	CASSYSVGTSTYEQYF	TGTGCCAGCAGTTACTCCGTAGGGACATCGACCTACGAGCAGTACTTC
TRBV10-1	few	TRBJ2-2	-	CASSVHMNTGELFF	TGCGCCAGCAGTGTACACATGAACACCGGGGAGCTGTTTTTT
TRBV7-3	-	TRBJ2-2	-	CASSIQRTAERGELFF	TGTGCCAGCAGCATACAGAGGACCGCAGAACGCGGGGAGCTGTTTTTT
TRBV7-8	few	TRBJ1-4	-	CASSLGQVEKLFF	TGTGCCAGCAGCTTAGGACAGGTTGAAAAACTGTTTTTT
TRBV6-5	few	TRBJ2-7	-	CASSLTINQVYEQYF	TGTGCCAGCAGTTTGACGATCAACCAGGTCTACGAGCAGTACTTC
TRBV6-6	few	TRBJ1-1	-	CASSYVRGLEAFF	TGTGCCAGCAGTTACGTCCGGGGCCTTGAAGCTTTCTTT
TRBV7-9	-	TRBJ1-2	-	CASSFNRNYGYTF	TGTGCCAGCAGCTTCAACAGGAACTATGGCTACACCTTC
TRBV7-9	few	TRBJ1-6	-	CASSFSGLHNSPLHF	TGTGCCAGCAGCTTCTCGGGACTTCATAATTCACCCCTCCACTTT
TRBV7-6	-	TRBJ1-5	-	CASSLASGIQPQHF	TGTGCCAGCAGCTTAGCTAGCGGGATACAGCCCCAGCATTTT
TRBV12-3/TRBV12-4	-	TRBJ1-3	-	CASSFSWGAMGNTIYF	TGTGCCAGCAGTTTCTCCTGGGGCGCGATGGGAAACACCATATATTTT
TRBV5-4	few	TRBJ1-2	-	CASSYGEGFYYGYTF	TGTGCCAGCAGCTACGGGGAAGGATTTTACTATGGCTACACCTTC
TRBV11-2	few	TRBJ1-1	-	CASSLRINTEAFF	TGCGCCAGCAGCTTACGGATTAACACTGAAGCTTTCTTT